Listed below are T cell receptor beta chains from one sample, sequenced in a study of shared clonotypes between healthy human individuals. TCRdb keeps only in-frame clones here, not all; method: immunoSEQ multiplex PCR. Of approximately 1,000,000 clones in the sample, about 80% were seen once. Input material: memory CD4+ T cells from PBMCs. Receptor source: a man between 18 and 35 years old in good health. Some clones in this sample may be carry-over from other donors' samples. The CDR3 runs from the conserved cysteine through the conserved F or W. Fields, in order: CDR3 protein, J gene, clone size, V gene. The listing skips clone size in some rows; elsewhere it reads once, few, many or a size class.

CASRGPSGNTIYF TRBJ1-3 NA TRBV6-5
CASSFLAGGLNEQFF TRBJ2-1 NA TRBV28
CASSFRGENEQYF TRBJ2-7 NA TRBV5-5
CASSIVGSSGNTIYF TRBJ1-3 NA TRBV19
CASSVGQETQYF TRBJ2-5 NA TRBV2
CASTRGDRARSGANVLTF TRBJ2-6 NA TRBV5-8
CAISPRDGGGVAANYGYTF TRBJ1-2 few TRBV10-3
CAWSVLSSGANVLTF TRBJ2-6 NA TRBV30
CASSQKRYGAFF TRBJ1-1 NA TRBV14
CASSASHLGNEQFF TRBJ2-1 NA TRBV19
CASSIPGTVNTEAFF TRBJ1-1 NA TRBV19
CASTPGGLAVTDTQYF TRBJ2-3 NA TRBV28
CASSNAPGLAGYEQYF TRBJ2-7 NA TRBV27
CASSSVREGEKLFF TRBJ1-4 NA TRBV6-5
CASRAGTLYQPQHF TRBJ1-5 many TRBV2
CASSENPGANVLTF TRBJ2-6 once TRBV7-3
CASSADRGTEAFF TRBJ1-1 NA TRBV2
CASSFQGTSVRETQYF TRBJ2-5 NA TRBV5-1
CASSQTGATGANGYTF TRBJ1-2 NA TRBV4-1
CASSQRGFSVSTDTQYF TRBJ2-3 NA TRBV7-9
CASSLTAVYRGNTIYF TRBJ1-3 NA TRBV11-2
CALGDGVSTDTQYF TRBJ2-3 NA TRBV30
CASSGGTARNIQYF TRBJ2-4 NA TRBV6-1
CASSRGGRGNQPQHF TRBJ1-5 NA TRBV19
CASSPGNSGANVLTF TRBJ2-6 NA TRBV7-2
CASSMGTGGGNQPQHF TRBJ1-5 NA TRBV19
CASSPRVAGGEQYF TRBJ2-7 NA TRBV19
CASSYDGVQETQYF TRBJ2-5 NA TRBV6-5
CASSSPHTSYGYTF TRBJ1-2 NA TRBV19
CATSRGLAGPLGANVLTF TRBJ2-6 NA TRBV15
CASSSYLTRTNTGELFF TRBJ2-2 once TRBV27
CASSSGGVDTGELFF TRBJ2-2 NA TRBV28
CASSGGPGQPQHF TRBJ1-5 NA TRBV5-6
CASSLGATDTQYF TRBJ2-3 NA TRBV10-1
CASARGDSYEQYF TRBJ2-7 NA TRBV2
CASSSGTSGRAVQHTQYF TRBJ2-3 NA TRBV5-4
CASEQEFSTDTQYF TRBJ2-3 NA TRBV28
CAISVSGQGPYEQYF TRBJ2-7 NA TRBV10-3
CASSYGREGQPQHF TRBJ1-5 NA TRBV6-6
CASSRVGEPYEQYF TRBJ2-7 NA TRBV18
CATSRRQGPGFNEKLFF TRBJ1-4 NA TRBV15
CASSLDRGQSGYTF TRBJ1-2 NA TRBV5-1
CASRGERDRGYGYTF TRBJ1-2 NA TRBV6-5
CAWNHPGVETQYF TRBJ2-5 many TRBV30
CASSGRGNTEAFF TRBJ1-1 NA TRBV2
CASSPSGGEEETQYF TRBJ2-5 few TRBV11-3
CASSLERQDNSPLHF TRBJ1-6 NA TRBV5-1
CASSYRGGYTF TRBJ1-2 NA TRBV6-5
CASNPTGALNTEAFF TRBJ1-1 few TRBV4-1
CASRLPTVNTEAFF TRBJ1-1 NA TRBV6-5
CASSAGVVSGNTIYF TRBJ1-3 NA TRBV2
CASSGGPAKNIQYF TRBJ2-4 NA TRBV7-9
CASSLSGSGTDTQYF TRBJ2-3 few TRBV7-2
CASSYQGGVNTEAFF TRBJ1-1 NA TRBV5-1
CASSIRLAGGNEQFF TRBJ2-1 NA TRBV19